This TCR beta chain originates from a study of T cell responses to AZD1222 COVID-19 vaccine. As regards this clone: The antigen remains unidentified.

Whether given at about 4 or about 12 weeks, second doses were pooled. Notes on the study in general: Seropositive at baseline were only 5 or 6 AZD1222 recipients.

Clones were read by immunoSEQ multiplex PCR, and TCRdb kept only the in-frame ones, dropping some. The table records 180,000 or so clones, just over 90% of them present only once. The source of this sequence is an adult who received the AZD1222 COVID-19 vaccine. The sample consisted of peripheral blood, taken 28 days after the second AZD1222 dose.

The CDR3 coding sequence is TGCAGCGTTCCCATCCCCGGGACAGCCTATGGCTACACCTTC. Encoded protein: CSVPIPGTAYGYTF. The V and J genes are TRBV29-1 and TRBJ1-2, with 7 bases lining up with TRBD1. CDR1 SQVTM and CDR2 ANQGSEA come from the germline V gene. Germline trimming cut 5 bases from V and 4 bases from J; bases unmatched to any gene: 10. The CDR3 has 14 residues.